This T cell receptor beta chain was identified in a study of cytomegalovirus exposure and HLA in healthy donors. The method was immunoSEQ multiplex PCR; TCRdb's version includes in-frame clones alone and lacks a portion of them. The repertoire holds about 130,000 clones, with approximately 94% as singletons. Broader study findings: Subsequent analysis of the 120 or so validation repertoires found a tendency for first-cohort TCR clusters to co-occur.

Points on this clone: What it recognizes is unknown.

The clonotype comes from a man in his late teens or twenties in good health and CMV-seronegative. The sequencing input was PBMCs.

The CDR3 region is CASKTGANEKLFF. The CDR3 DNA reads as TGTGCCAGCAAGACAGGGGCTAATGAAAAACTGTTTTTT. The chain recombines TRBV6-5 with TRBJ1-4; 8 bases agree with TRBD1. V trimming: 7 bases; J trimming: 3 bases; junction bases outside the gene matches: 1. The germline gives CDR1 MNHEY, CDR2 SVGAGI. This CDR3 spans 13 amino acids.